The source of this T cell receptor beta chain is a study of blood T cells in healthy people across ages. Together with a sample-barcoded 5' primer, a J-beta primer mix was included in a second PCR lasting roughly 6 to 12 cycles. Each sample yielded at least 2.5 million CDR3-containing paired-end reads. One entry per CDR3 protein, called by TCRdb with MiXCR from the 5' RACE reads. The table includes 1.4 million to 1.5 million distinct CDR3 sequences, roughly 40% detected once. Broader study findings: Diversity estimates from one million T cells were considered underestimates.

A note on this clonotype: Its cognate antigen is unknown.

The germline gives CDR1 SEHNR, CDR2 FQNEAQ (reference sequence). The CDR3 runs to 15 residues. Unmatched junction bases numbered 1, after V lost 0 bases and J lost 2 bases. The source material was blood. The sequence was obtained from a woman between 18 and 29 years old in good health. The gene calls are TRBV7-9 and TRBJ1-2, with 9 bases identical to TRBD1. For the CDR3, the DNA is TGTGCCAGCAGCTTAGCTGGGACAGGGAACTATGGCTACACCTTC. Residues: CASSLAGTGNYGYTF.